This TCR beta chain was recovered during a study of T cell repertoires in cytomegalovirus infection. Across the study: Use of recently identified HLA-C-restricted and well-studied HLA-B-restricted CMV epitopes was part of the study. In public TCR beta signatures, there were indications of both CMV infection and matching HLA type.

As for this clonotype: Antigen: not known.

TCRdb analysed the reads with MiXCR anew, one entry per CDR3 protein. The table has about 770,000 distinct CDR3 sequences, about 27% seen once; the top ten hold about 12%. General study points: Individuals carrying CMV plus the relevant HLA were identified by cumulative frequency of public TCR beta families. The ex vivo response was dominated by HLA-C-restricted CMV-specific TCR beta clonotypes.

The CDR3 has 17 amino acids. Trimming cost V 5 bases and J 0 bases, with 16 bases left between them. CDR1 and CDR2 (germline): SGHAT, FQNNGV. This sequence joins TRBV11-2 and TRBJ1-4; D perhaps matches TRBD1 (5 bases). Specimen: cultured CD8+ T cells from PBMCs, collected from culture after CMV antigen stimulation. The TCR was taken from a human donor in good health (CMV status not recorded). Some clones in this sample may be carry-over from other donors' samples. CDR3 residues: CASSQVGGYPTNEKLFF. The CDR3 DNA sequence: TGTGCCAGCAGCCAAGTGGGGGGTTACCCAACTAATGAAAAACTGTTTTTT. Variable domain in full (rest from reference TRBV11-2 and TRBJ1-4): EAGVAQSPRYKIIEKRQSVAFWCNPISGHATLYWYQQILGQGPKLLIQFQNNGVVDDSQLPKDRFSAERLKGVDSTLKIQPAKLEDSAVYLCASSQVGGYPTNEKLFFGSGTQLSVL.